This note documents a single TCR beta chain sequence. This clonotype was counted a few times. No cognate antigen has been identified for it. One base away there is no much larger clone; base qualities are not given. This entry is derived from a study of CD8 T cells in ankylosing spondylitis (dated by TCRdb to between 2016 and 2019). General notes on the study: To find TCR variants linked to disease, the study profiled T cell receptor beta repertoires in ankylosing spondylitis patients and healthy donors. In total, the full study cohort was made up of nearly 110 healthy donors and 25 to 30 ankylosing spondylitis patients. Samples of peripheral blood were taken, and for ankylosing spondylitis patients, synovial fluid was collected as well. Findings and caveats that apply to the study as a whole: In peripheral blood, the disease-linked clones were found at relatively low frequencies and had a CD8+ phenotype. Significant enrichment of the disease-linked clones was reported in matched synovial fluid samples from ankylosing spondylitis patients. A TCR beta motif made up of several highly homologous amino acid variants appeared to be characteristic of blood from ankylosing spondylitis patients. Some motif variants were previously reported in synovial fluid and blood of reactive arthritis patients, suggesting common disease-initiation mechanisms.

Sequencing took place on an Illumina HiSeq 2500. Quantitative 5'-RACE with molecular barcodes was used to prepare TCR beta libraries. In the original analysis: A new computational method based on a probabilistic model of VDJ rearrangement was used to identify disease-linked TCR variants. TCRdb reprocessing: public reads trimmed at Q25 with fastp, clones called with MiXCR, in-frame beta chains kept. Rows merge per CDR3 protein into single entries with the most common DNA and genes. These V and J calls originate from TCRdb's pipeline instead of the authors' own analysis. For this sample the table gives fewer than 200,000 distinct CDR3 sequences, of which 9.8% were detected only once. The top ten constitute about 14% of the sample. CDR1 and CDR2 (SGHNT, YYREEE) derive from the germline V gene (reference sequence). V is shortened by 4 bases, J by 2 bases, and the region joining them spans 16 bases. From the cysteine through the phenylalanine, the CDR3 covers 15 amino acids. Kept here is only the CDR3 DNA, which spans 45 bases and is read in frame from base 1.

This chain is built from TRBV5-4 and TRBJ2-7; the best D guess is TRBD1, with 5 bases matching. The sample was blood, either unsorted or a sorted T cell fraction (not recorded which). The receptor's source is a female donor with ankylosing spondylitis or in good health (not recorded which). CDR3 sequence: CASSLWGGPAYEQYF. Read as DNA, the sequence is TGTGCCAGCAGCCTCTGGGGCGGACCCGCCTACGAGCAGTACTTC.